This T cell receptor (beta chain) was retrieved from a study of vaccination and CD4 T cells after COVID-19. Germline CDR1 GTSNPN, CDR2 SVGIG (reference sequence). V shed 1 base, J shed 8 bases, and the junction held 2 bases outside the gene matches. The CDR3 runs to 14 residues. The Oncomine TCR Beta short-read assay was applied to DNA of cultured CD4+ T cells. MiXCR, applied by TCRdb to the PCR reads, yields one record per CDR3 protein. The table has about 9,100 distinct CDR3 sequences, around 29% seen once. The sample holds a few counts of this clonotype. Its antigen is not identified. Treatment indicated: roughly 11-day PBMC culture with coronavirus spike peptide pools or control peptides (ViraFEST assay). One should note that the unexposed donor's CD4+ T cells were collected before the COVID-19 pandemic (2011-2018).

The clonotype originates from a human donor in good health. This chain joins TRBV30 and TRBJ1-6, with 10 bases identical to TRBD1. Sequenced sample: CD4+ T cells from blood, cultured in vitro. DNA for the CDR3: TGTGCCTGGAGTGGACAGGGGGCTTATTCACCCCTCCACTTT. Protein sequence: CAWSGQGAYSPLHF.